The next 26 T cell receptor beta chains were all read from a single sample in a study of Graves' ophthalmopathy and Graves' hyperthyroidism. For repertoire sequencing, the TCR beta CDR3 regions were amplified from RNA transcripts. The first-round RT-PCR employed HTBI primers together with the Qiagen OneStep RT-PCR kit. A multiplex PCR was then performed as the second round. TCRdb re-derived calls from the multiplex PCR reads in MiXCR, one entry per CDR3 protein. The sample consists of roughly 350,000 distinct CDR3 sequences, approximately 18% of them appearing once. Sequencing used peripheral blood. The source of these receptors is an adult woman with stable Graves' hyperthyroidism.

The table lists this clonotype with many counts. V gene TRBV7-9 combines with J gene TRBJ2-7; TRBD1 matches at 9 bases. The trim removed 3 bases at V and 7 bases at J, leaving 10 bases unmatched. The CDR3 contains 15 residues. In germline, CDR1 is SEHNR, CDR2 FQNEAQ (reference sequence). Written as DNA, the CDR3 is TGTGCCAGCAGCTTCACAACAGGGGGCGGGTTGGAGCAGTACTTC. Translating it yields CASSFTTGGGLEQYF.

In this sample, this clonotype turned up many times. The chain uses TRBV5-1 and TRBJ2-7; 9 nucleotides line up with TRBD1. Germline-derived CDR1 and CDR2 are SGHRS and YFSETQ. With V trimmed by 3 bases and J by 2 bases, 6 bases remained unmatched. CDR3 length: 15 amino acids. In nucleotides, the CDR3 is TGCGCCAGCAGCTCCAGAGGGACAGGGACCTACGAGCAGTACTTC. It specifies CASSSRGTGTYEQYF.

This clonotype was detected ten times or more. V is TRBV28 and J is TRBJ1-2; no firm D call. Germline lookup yields CDR1 MDHEN and CDR2 SYDVKM. The CDR3 extends over 11 amino acids. V gave up 7 bases and J gave up 4 bases, with 7 bases separating them. CDR3 coding DNA: TGTGCCAGCACAAATGCCTATGGCTACACCTTC. It codes for CASTNAYGYTF.

The table lists this clonotype with many counts. This chain uses TRBV28 with TRBJ2-7; 8 bases agree with TRBD1. Per the germline V gene, CDR1 is MDHEN and CDR2 is SYDVKM. The CDR3 totals 15 residues. V trimming: 6 bases; J trimming: 0 bases; junction bases outside the gene matches: 7. In DNA, the CDR3 is TGTGCCAGCAGGGACAGGGAATTCCTCTCCTACGAGCAGTACTTC. It specifies CASRDREFLSYEQYF.

This clonotype was counted many times. The CDR3 does not end in the conserved phenylalanine or tryptophan, so this is likely a read error. It is unclear where the CDR3 begins or ends on the DNA, so no DNA is shown, and the CDR3 is as TCRdb lists it. The chain uses TRBV3-1 and TRBJ2-7; the table calls TRBD1, which could not be checked here. The CDR3 sequence runs 12 residues, both termini included. Germline-derived CDR1 and CDR2 are LGHDT and YNNKEL (reference sequence). CDR3 loop: CASRHPGEQRWC.

This clonotype was counted a few times. The rearrangement links TRBV6-5 to TRBJ2-5, with a possible D match to TRBD1 (5 bases). V shed 2 bases and J shed 1 base, with 5 bases lying between them. Germline V gives CDR1 MNHEY, CDR2 SVGAGI. CDR3 size: 13 residues. CDR3 residues: CASSYQGQETQYF. The DNA of the CDR3 is TGTGCCAGCAGTTACCAGGGCCAAGAGACCCAGTACTTC.

The chain joins TRBV20-1 to TRBJ2-7; 10 nucleotides align to TRBD1. Germline V lookup: CDR1 DFQATT, CDR2 SNEGSKA (reference sequence). The length of the CDR3 is 15 residues. Germline trimming cut 2 bases from V and 7 bases from J; bases unmatched to any gene: 11. CDR3 residues: CSARNRDRGLREQYF. CDR3 DNA: TGCAGTGCTAGAAACCGGGACAGGGGCCTTCGAGAGCAGTACTTC.

This clonotype has ten or more counts. The chain carries TRBV7-8 and TRBJ2-6; D is ambiguous. Trimming pared 0 bases from V and 1 base from J, leaving 4 bases between. Per the germline V gene, CDR1 is SGHVS and CDR2 is FQNEAQ. The CDR3 runs 15 residues. In nucleotides, the CDR3 is TGTGCCAGCAGCTTAGCGAGTTCTGGGGCCAACGTCCTGACTTTC. It is translated as CASSLASSGANVLTF.

Of note for this clonotype: In this CDR3 the conserved last residue, phenylalanine or tryptophan, is missing, so a read error is likely. V and J are TRBV30 and TRBJ1-5, with D maybe TRBD1 (5 bases). The V end was cut by 4 bases, the J end by 0 bases, with 10 bases between. CDR3 length equals 14 residues. Germline values: CDR1 GTSNPN, CDR2 SVGIG (reference sequence). The DNA for the CDR3 is TGTGCCTGGACGACAGCACTTAGCAATCAGCCCCAGCATGTT. It yields the protein CAWTTALSNQPQHV.

This clonotype appeared a few times. The chain uses TRBV10-3 and TRBJ1-1; 7 bases fit TRBD1. The V and J ends lost 2 bases and 6 bases, in that order; junction bases with no gene match: 3. Germline assignment: CDR1 ENHRY and CDR2 SYGVKD. CDR3 length equals 13 residues. The CDR3 bases are TGTGCCATCAGTGAGACAGGGGATTCTGAAGCTTTCTTT. Translated: CAISETGDSEAFF.

The sample holds many counts of this clonotype. Relative to the germline gene, one junction end is altered; a read error may explain this. The chain links TRBV5-1 to TRBJ1-1; TRBD1 is a possible D gene (6 bases). The CDR3 is 14 residues long. Germline V gene data show CDR1 as SGHRS and CDR2 as YFSETQ. The CDR3 DNA follows: TGTGCCAGCAGTTTACAGGGCATGAACACTGAAGCTTTCTTT. This codes for CASSLQGMNTEAFF.

This clonotype was seen at least ten times. The chain uses TRBV28 and TRBJ1-2, with D maybe TRBD1 (5 bases). This CDR3 region has 14 residues. V was cut by 6 bases and J by 6 bases, with 17 bases left in between. In germline, CDR1 is MDHEN, CDR2 SYDVKM. CDR3 sequence reads: CASSLGARYDGYTF. In DNA, the CDR3 is TGTGCCAGCAGCCTCGGGGCGAGGTACGATGGCTACACCTTC.

The gene calls are TRBV6-1 and TRBJ1-2, with 11 positions matching TRBD1. This CDR3 region has 13 residues. CDR1 is MNHNS and CDR2 is SASEGT in the germline V gene. V dropped 7 bases and J dropped 7; count of bases not matched to a gene: 5. The DNA for the CDR3 is TGTGCCAGCAAGGACAGGGGGCTGGGTGGCTACACCTTC. This gives the protein CASKDRGLGGYTF.

This clonotype has ten or more counts. CDR3 residues: CASRARTASNQPQHF. CDR3 sequence (DNA): TGTGCCAGCAGGGCCAGGACAGCGAGCAATCAGCCCCAGCATTTT. The chain employs TRBV27 and TRBJ1-5, with D perhaps TRBD1 (6 bases). Germline CDR1 and CDR2: MNHEY and SMNVEV (reference sequence). This CDR3 is built from 15 residues. V was trimmed by 6 bases and J by 1 base, leaving 13 bases between them.

About this clonotype: Lacking the conserved final phenylalanine or tryptophan, this CDR3 likely reflects a read error. The rearrangement joins TRBV4-2 to TRBJ2-7; 9 bases are shared with TRBD1. The germline gives CDR1 LGHNA, CDR2 YNFKEQ. The CDR3 length is 17 residues. The J segment lost 5 bases and the V segment lost 0 bases, leaving 11 bases of the junction unmatched. The CDR3 region has the DNA TGTGCCAGCAGCCAAGATCCGGGGCACAGGGGGCGTGACGAGCAGTACTAC. Translated, it gives CASSQDPGHRGRDEQYY.

This clonotype was detected ten times or more. V gene TRBV12-3 or TRBV12-4 combines with J gene TRBJ2-7; D is possibly TRBD1 (5 bases). The CDR3 is made up of 13 amino acids. The germline V and J ends were trimmed by 8 bases and 0 bases, with 11 bases remaining between them. CDR3 in DNA: TGTGCCAGCCGTAATAGGGGCTCCTACGAGCAGTACTTC. This encodes CASRNRGSYEQYF.

There are many counts of this clonotype. This rearrangement joins TRBV11-1 to TRBJ1-5; 11 nucleotides align to TRBD1. This CDR3 spans 18 amino acids. V was pared by 4 bases and J by 0 bases, with 8 bases of the junction left unmatched. Per germline, CDR1 SGHAT and CDR2 FQDESV (reference sequence). In nucleotides, the CDR3 is TGTGCCAGCAGCTCCGGGACAGGGGGTGGGTATAGCAATCAGCCCCAGCATTTT. Its protein product is CASSSGTGGGYSNQPQHF.

V usage is TRBV6-5 and J usage is TRBJ1-1, with D possibly being TRBD1 (6 bases). Trimming removed 0 bases from V and 4 bases from J, with 15 bases in between. Per germline, CDR1 MNHEY and CDR2 SVGAGI. CDR3 size: 16 residues. This chain's CDR3 is CASSYSTGGLSTEAFF. The CDR3 nucleotides are TGTGCCAGCAGTTACTCGACGGGGGGGCTGAGCACTGAAGCTTTCTTT.

This clonotype was found many times. This rearrangement joins TRBV28 to TRBJ2-3, with 9 positions matching TRBD2. Germline values: CDR1 MDHEN, CDR2 SYDVKM. After removal of 5 bases from V and 0 bases from J, the junction contained 9 bases not matched to a gene. The CDR3 spans 17 residues. In DNA form, the CDR3 reads TGTGCCAGCAGTCATGGCAGCGGGAGGACTAGCACAGATACGCAGTATTTT. It encodes CASSHGSGRTSTDTQYF.

This clonotype was seen more than once but under ten times. V usage is TRBV14 and J usage is TRBJ1-2; D gene unclear. CDR3 length: 16 residues. V dropped 1 base and J dropped 6 bases, with 18 bases sitting between them. Germline assignment: CDR1 SGHDN and CDR2 FVKESK. This CDR3 is CASSQARGRGGNGYTF. In DNA, the CDR3 is TGTGCCAGCAGCCAAGCCCGAGGACGGGGAGGGAATGGCTACACCTTC. The whole variable domain, remainder taken from reference TRBV14 and TRBJ1-2, is EAGVTQFPSHSVIEKGQTVTLRCDPISGHDNLYWYRRVMGKEIKFLLHFVKESKQDESGMPNNRFLAERTGGTYSTLKVQPAELEDSGVYFCASSQARGRGGNGYTFGSGTRLTVV.

About this clonotype: This may arise from a read error, as a much more abundant clone is one base away. The chain combines TRBV9 with TRBJ2-7; 9 bases are shared with TRBD1. This CDR3 is 13 amino acids long. Germline CDR1 is SGDLS and CDR2 is YYNGEE. Trimming at V came to 5 bases and at J to 9 bases, leaving 9 bases not matched to a gene. The CDR3 here is CASRPGTGIRQYF. CDR3 in DNA: TGTGCCAGCAGGCCCGGGACAGGGATTCGGCAGTACTTC.

The sample holds many counts of this clonotype. V gene TRBV20-1 combines with J gene TRBJ2-7; no clear D gene. The CDR3 loop spans 12 amino acids. V lost 2 bases and J 4 bases, leaving 9 bases between the germline ends. Germline V gene lookup returns CDR1 DFQATT and CDR2 SNEGSKA (reference sequence). CDR3 amino acids: CSARPPLYEQYF. DNA for the CDR3: TGCAGTGCTAGACCCCCCCTGTACGAGCAGTACTTC.

The table lists this clonotype with a few counts. This chain links TRBV5-1 with TRBJ2-2, with D possibly matching TRBD1 (6 bases). V was shortened by 0 bases and J by 3 bases, with 12 bases between the two germline ends. This CDR3 is 16 amino acids long. CDR1 and CDR2 (germline): SGHRS, YFSETQ. In nucleotides, the CDR3 is TGCGCCAGCAGCTTGGAGGGCAGGGGATACACCGGGGAGCTGTTTTTT. Its translation: CASSLEGRGYTGELFF.

Ten or more counts support this clonotype. The V and J genes are TRBV6-2 or TRBV6-3 and TRBJ2-2, with 8 positions matching TRBD2. CDR3 length equals 17 residues. V lost 7 bases to trimming and J lost 0 bases; unmatched junction nucleotides: 10. Germline values: CDR1 MNHEY, CDR2 SVGEGT. The CDR3 sequence: CASTPRAGGSNTGELFF. CDR3 DNA: TGTGCCAGCACCCCAAGGGCGGGAGGATCGAACACCGGGGAGCTGTTTTTT.

In this sample, this clonotype turned up many times. This rearrangement joins TRBV10-3 to TRBJ2-5; D may correspond to TRBD1 or TRBD2 (6 bases each). There are 13 residues in the CDR3. Trimming left V 10 bases short and J 4 bases short, with 16 bases between. Germline V CDR1 and CDR2: ENHRY, SYGVKD. The CDR3 loop reads CATATGAGETQYF. Here the CDR3 DNA reads TGTGCCACCGCCACGGGGGCGGGAGAGACCCAGTACTTC.

Ten or more counts support this clonotype. This chain joins TRBV2 and TRBJ2-7; the D gene is possibly TRBD2 (6 bases). There are 14 residues in the CDR3. Germline CDR1 and CDR2: SNHLY and FYNNEI. V was trimmed by 5 bases and J by 2 bases, leaving 13 bases between them. CDR3 amino acids: CASSLGRTTYEQYF. DNA for the CDR3: TGTGCCAGCAGTCTGGGACGGACTACCTACGAGCAGTACTTC.